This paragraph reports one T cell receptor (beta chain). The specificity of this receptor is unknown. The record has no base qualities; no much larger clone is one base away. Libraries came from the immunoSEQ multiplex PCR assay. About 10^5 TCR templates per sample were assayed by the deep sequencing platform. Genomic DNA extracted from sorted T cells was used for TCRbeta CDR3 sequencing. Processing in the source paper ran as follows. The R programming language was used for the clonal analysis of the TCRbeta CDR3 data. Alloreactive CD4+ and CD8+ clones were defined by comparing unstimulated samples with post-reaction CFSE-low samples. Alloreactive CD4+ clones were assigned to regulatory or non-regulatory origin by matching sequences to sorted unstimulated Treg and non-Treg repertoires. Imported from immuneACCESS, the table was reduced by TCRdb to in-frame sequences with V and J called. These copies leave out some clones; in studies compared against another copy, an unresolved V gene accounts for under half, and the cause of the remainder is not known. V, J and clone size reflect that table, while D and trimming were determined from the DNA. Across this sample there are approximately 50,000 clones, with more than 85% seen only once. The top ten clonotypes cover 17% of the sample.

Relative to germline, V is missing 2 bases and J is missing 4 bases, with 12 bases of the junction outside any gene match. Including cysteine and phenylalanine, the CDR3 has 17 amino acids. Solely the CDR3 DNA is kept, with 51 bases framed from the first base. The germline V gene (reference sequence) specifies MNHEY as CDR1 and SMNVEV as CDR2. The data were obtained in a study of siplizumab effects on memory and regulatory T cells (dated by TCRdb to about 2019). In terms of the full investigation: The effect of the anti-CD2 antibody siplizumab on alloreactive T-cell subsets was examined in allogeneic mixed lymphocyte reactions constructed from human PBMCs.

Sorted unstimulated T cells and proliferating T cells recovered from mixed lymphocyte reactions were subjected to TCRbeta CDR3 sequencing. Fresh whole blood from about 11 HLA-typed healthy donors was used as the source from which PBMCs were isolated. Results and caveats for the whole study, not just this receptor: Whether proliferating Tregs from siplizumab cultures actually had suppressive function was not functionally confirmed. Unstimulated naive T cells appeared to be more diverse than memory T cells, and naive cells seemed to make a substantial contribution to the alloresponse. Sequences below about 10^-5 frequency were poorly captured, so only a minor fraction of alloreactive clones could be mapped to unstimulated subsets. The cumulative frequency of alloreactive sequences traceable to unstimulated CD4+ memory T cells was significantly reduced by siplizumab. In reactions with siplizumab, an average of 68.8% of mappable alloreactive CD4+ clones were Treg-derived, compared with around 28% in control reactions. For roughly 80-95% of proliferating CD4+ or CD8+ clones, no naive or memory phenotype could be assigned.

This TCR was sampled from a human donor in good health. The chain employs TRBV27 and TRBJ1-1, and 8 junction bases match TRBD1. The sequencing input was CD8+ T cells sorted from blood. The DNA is TGTGCCAGCAGTTTAGCAGGGGGCGCCCCCAAGGGCACTGAAGCTTTCTTT. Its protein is CASSLAGGAPKGTEAFF.